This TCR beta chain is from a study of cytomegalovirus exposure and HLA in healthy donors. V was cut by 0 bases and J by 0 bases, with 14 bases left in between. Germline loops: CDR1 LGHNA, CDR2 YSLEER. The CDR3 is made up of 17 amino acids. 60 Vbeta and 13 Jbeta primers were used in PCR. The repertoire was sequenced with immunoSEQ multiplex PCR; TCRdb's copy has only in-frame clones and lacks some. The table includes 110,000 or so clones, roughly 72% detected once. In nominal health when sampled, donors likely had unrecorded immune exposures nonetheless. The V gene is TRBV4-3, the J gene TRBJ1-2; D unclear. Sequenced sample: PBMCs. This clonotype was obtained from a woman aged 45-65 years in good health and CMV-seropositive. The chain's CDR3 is CASSQELPPTANYGYTF. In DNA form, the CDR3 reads TGCGCCAGCAGCCAAGAGCTACCACCCACAGCTAACTATGGCTACACCTTC.